The subject of this entry is one T cell receptor beta chain. Antigen: not known. The assay ran at deep level. Method: immunoSEQ multiplex PCR; TCRdb's copy keeps in-frame clones and lacks some. The table has 800,000 or so clones, 90% to 97% seen once. This sample is drawn from a study of shared clonotypes between healthy human individuals. CDR3 size: 11 residues. Trimming removed 3 bases from V and 7 bases from J, with 9 bases in between. Germline V gene lookup returns CDR1 SQVTM and CDR2 ANQGSEA. Study-level results: Among donors, clonotype sharing was expected to be affected by sequencing depth.

CD8 cells classed as naive were CD45RO-negative and positively selected for CCR7, excluding terminally differentiated effector memory CD45RA+ cells. Those who donated were healthy HIV-negative adults, with no recent acute infections or vaccinations reported. Nashville, Tennessee was home to all donors, who were Caucasian adults. This receptor was taken from a man aged 25-45 years in good health. The chain carries TRBV29-1 and TRBJ1-1; no reliable D call. Sequenced: naive CD8+ T cells sorted from blood. CDR3 sequence (DNA): TGCAGCGTTGATGGGATAGATGAAGCTTTCTTT. This codes for CSVDGIDEAFF.